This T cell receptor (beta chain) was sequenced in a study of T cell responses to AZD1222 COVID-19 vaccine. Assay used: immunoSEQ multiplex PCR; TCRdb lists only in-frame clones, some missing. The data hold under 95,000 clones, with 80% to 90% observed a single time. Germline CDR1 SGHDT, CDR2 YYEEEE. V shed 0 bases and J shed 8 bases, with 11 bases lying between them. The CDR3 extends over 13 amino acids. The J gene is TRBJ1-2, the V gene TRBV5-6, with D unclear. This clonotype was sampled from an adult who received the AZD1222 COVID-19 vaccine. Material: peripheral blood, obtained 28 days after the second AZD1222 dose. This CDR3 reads CASSLEGNRGYTF. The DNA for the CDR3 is TGTGCCAGCAGCTTGGAAGGGAATAGGGGCTACACCTTC.